This T cell receptor (beta chain) was observed in a study of Graves' ophthalmopathy and Graves' hyperthyroidism (dated by TCRdb to the late 2010s). Looking at the study overall: Hyperthyroidism was defined as stable when no progression to ophthalmopathy occurred within 18 months of follow-up. To tell Graves' ophthalmopathy apart from Graves' hyperthyroidism, and to predict which patients would progress to ophthalmopathy, the study relied on TCR beta repertoire signatures. In total, 135 blood samples were TCR-sequenced: fewer than 50 ophthalmopathy, some 75 hyperthyroidism and some 17 hyperthyroidism-to-ophthalmopathy patients. A discovery set of 95 to 100 patients (roughly 43 ophthalmopathy, 57 stable hyperthyroidism) was enrolled to explore V-J signatures distinguishing ophthalmopathy from hyperthyroidism. For independent validation, a separate cohort was made up of 18 to 20 hyperthyroidism patients plus 17 patients who later progressed from hyperthyroidism to ophthalmopathy. T-cell repertoires of thyroid tissue and blood were compared in 5 or 6 hyperthyroidism patients. Once sampling was done, hyperthyroidism patients were given methimazole at a starting dose of 30 mg daily, while ophthalmopathy patients were given high-dose intravenous methylprednisolone. Paper-wide results and their limitations: Ophthalmopathy was separated from stable hyperthyroidism by the 13-signature model with just under 90% sensitivity and roughly 83% specificity in cross-validation and with 80%/75% in the test set. In validation, the model predicted ophthalmopathy progression with more than 70% sensitivity and approximately 72% specificity; roughly 12 predicted patients were CT-confirmed with GO in a median of approximately six months. Sample size was not statistically predetermined, and group allocation was not concealed from the investigators. Most expanded thyroid clonotypes with frequency above 0.001 were also detected in blood, suggesting blood repertoires may reflect the thyroid immune response.

Notes on this clonotype: No cognate antigen has been identified for it. Sequence at one end of the junction differs from germline and may be a read error.

There are 16 amino acids in the CDR3, from cysteine to phenylalanine inclusive. Of the read, only the CDR3 DNA is kept; its 48 bases are in frame from base 1. CDR1 is given as SSHAT and CDR2 as FNYEAQ, both from the germline V gene (reference sequence). For repertoire sequencing, the TCR beta CDR3 regions were amplified from RNA transcripts. A first-round RT-PCR used HTBI primers with the Qiagen OneStep RT-PCR kit, followed by a second-round multiplex PCR, size selection and purification. The libraries underwent paired-end sequencing with 100 bp reads on an Illumina HiSeq2000. In the paper's pipeline: SOAPnuke was used to process the reads, throwing out any read that had adapters, had uncalled bases, had a mean Phred below 15, or lacked an exact constant-primer or identifier match. COPE v1.2.5 was used to merge high-quality paired reads. Each unique nucleotide sequence was defined as a clonotype, and clonotypes were aligned to IMGT TRB V, D and J references with MiTCR v1.1. Analysis was restricted to V-J combinations with a frequency above 0.0001, which covered 99.2% of repertoires. For each V-J combination, a TCR clonal expansion and chaos score was defined as the ratio of F50 clonal expansion to chaos observed in the TCRdist matrix. Welch's t-statistics and random forest were used to narrow the features down to 10 to 15 V-J combinations, which were then fed into a naive Bayes classifier. Thyroid-blood repertoire similarity was quantified with the Morisita-Horn index. TCRdb reprocessing: public reads trimmed at Q25 with fastp, clones called with MiXCR, in-frame beta chains kept. Duplicate CDR3 protein sequences are folded into a single record with the most common DNA and genes. The authors' filters were not applied to this entry. The sample data list 500,000 to 600,000 distinct CDR3 sequences, and roughly 39% of these were observed just once. Less than 4.5% of the sample lies in the top ten.

The hyperthyroidism patients were 18 to 65 years old and newly diagnosed, with a disease duration of less than 2 months. Anyone with other autoimmune diseases, uncontrolled infections, pregnancy or lactation was excluded from the study. Diagnosis relied on clinical symptoms, serum thyroxine, TRAb, thyroid ultrasound and orbital computed tomography. Total RNA was extracted using Trizol reagent, and RNA quality was checked on an Agilent 2100 Bioanalyzer. This sequence was found in an adult man with Graves' hyperthyroidism. Material: peripheral blood or thyroid tissue (not recorded which). Here the chain combines TRBV7-7 and TRBJ2-2; a stretch of 8 junction bases matches TRBD1. The CDR3 protein: CASSLVPRGRTGELFF. In nucleotide form, the sequence is TGTGCTAGCAGCTTAGTTCCCAGGGGGCGGACCGGGGAGCTGTTTTTT.